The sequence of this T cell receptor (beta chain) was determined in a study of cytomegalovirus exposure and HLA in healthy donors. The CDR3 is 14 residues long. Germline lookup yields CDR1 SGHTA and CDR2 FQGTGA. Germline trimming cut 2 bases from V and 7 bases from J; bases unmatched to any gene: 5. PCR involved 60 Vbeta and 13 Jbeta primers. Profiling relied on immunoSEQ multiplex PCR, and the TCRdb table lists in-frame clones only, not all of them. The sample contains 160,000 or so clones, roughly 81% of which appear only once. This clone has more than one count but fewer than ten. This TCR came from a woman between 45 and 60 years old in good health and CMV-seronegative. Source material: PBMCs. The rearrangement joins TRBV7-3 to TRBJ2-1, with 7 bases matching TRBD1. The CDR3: CASSLENRGNEQFF. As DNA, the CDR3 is TGTGCCAGCAGCTTAGAGAACAGGGGAAATGAGCAGTTCTTC.